One sample yielded the 27 T cell receptor beta chains listed below, sequenced in a study of monozygotic twins with inflammatory bowel disease. TCRdb reprocessed the 5' RACE reads; each CDR3 protein has one entry and no DNA is given. The sample data list approximately 400,000 distinct CDR3 sequences. Sequenced input: blood. These receptors were taken from a human donor with ulcerative colitis or Crohn's disease, or a healthy co-twin of an affected twin (not recorded which).

V is TRBV4-1 and J is TRBJ1-2. This CDR3 is 14 amino acids long. Germline V CDR1 and CDR2: MGHRA, YSYEKL. Here the CDR3 reads CASSQDLKSDGYTF.

The CDR3 sequence is CASSTEVGTDGYTF. The V gene is TRBV6-1, the J gene TRBJ1-2; the D call from TCRdb, TRBD1, cannot be confirmed without DNA. This CDR3 is built from 14 residues. CDR1 is MNHNS, CDR2 SASEGT, per germline.

The chain employs TRBV10-2 and TRBJ2-1; TCRdb picks TRBD2, but there is no DNA to check that call. The CDR3 spans 14 residues. The V gene's germline CDR1 is WSHSY and CDR2 SAAADI. The CDR3 loop is CASSLTSGGNEQFF.

The rearrangement uses TRBV27 and TRBJ1-1; the D call of TRBD1 rests on TCRdb alone, since no DNA is present to check it. CDR1 and CDR2 (germline): MNHEY, SMNVEV (reference sequence). The length of the CDR3 is 14 residues. The chain's CDR3 is CASSMRQMNTEAFF.

The chain is built from TRBV9 and TRBJ1-2; TCRdb reports TRBD1, a call that lacks DNA to check it against. CDR1 is SGDLS, CDR2 YYNGEE, per germline. This CDR3 has 15 residues. The CDR3 protein is CASSAGQAGGYGYTF. Looking up the rest from reference TRBV9 and TRBJ1-2 gives the full variable domain: DSGVTQTPKHLITATGQRVTLRCSPRSGDLSVYWYQQSLDQGLQFLIQYYNGEERAKGNILERFSAQQFPDLHSELNLSSLELGDSALYFCASSAGQAGGYGYTFGSGTRLTVV.

This chain connects TRBV28 to TRBJ2-2; TCRdb selects TRBD2, and the lack of DNA leaves this call unchecked. The germline gives CDR1 MDHEN, CDR2 SYDVKM. CDR3 size: 17 residues. The CDR3: CASSSTRLQGVAGELFF.

The chain carries TRBV7-9 and TRBJ1-2; TCRdb reports TRBD1, a call that lacks DNA to check it against. Germline V gene data show CDR1 as SEHNR and CDR2 as FQNEAQ (reference sequence). This CDR3 has 13 amino acids. This CDR3 is CASSPTGGYGYTF.

The V call is TRBV20-1, the J call TRBJ2-1. Germline CDR1 and CDR2: DFQATT and SNEGSKA (reference sequence). This CDR3 has 13 residues. This chain's CDR3 is CSANNLSYNEQFF.

V usage is TRBV19 and J usage is TRBJ2-1; there is no DNA to check the TCRdb D call of TRBD2. Germline assignment: CDR1 LNHDA and CDR2 SQIVND (reference sequence). This CDR3 has 19 residues. CDR3 region: CARRMSGAGDGWSYNEQFF.

This chain connects TRBV5-1 to TRBJ1-1; TCRdb names TRBD1, which stays unverified in the absence of DNA. The CDR3 covers 14 residues. Germline V gene sequence: CDR1 SGHRS, CDR2 YFSETQ. The CDR3 region is CASSPGWEGTEAFF.

V is TRBV5-1 and J is TRBJ2-1; the D call from TCRdb, TRBD2, cannot be confirmed without DNA. This CDR3 spans 17 amino acids. The V gene's germline CDR1 is SGHRS and CDR2 YFSETQ. The CDR3 region is CASSLARVQRLRDEQFF.

This sequence joins TRBV5-6 and TRBJ2-5; TCRdb outputs TRBD2, but without DNA this stays unchecked. The CDR3 runs to 16 residues. Germline CDR1 and CDR2: SGHDT and YYEEEE. The CDR3 loop is CASSLPSGGAQETQYF. The whole variable domain, remainder taken from reference TRBV5-6 and TRBJ2-5, is DAGVTQSPTHLIKTRGQQVTLRCSPKSGHDTVSWYQQALGQGPQFIFQYYEEEERQRGNFPDRFSGHQFPNYSSELNVNALLLGDSALYLCASSLPSGGAQETQYFGPGTRLLVL.

This rearrangement joins TRBV3-1 to TRBJ2-5; no DNA is available, so the TRBD2 call from TCRdb remains unchecked. This CDR3 comprises 15 residues. From germline, CDR1 is LGHDT and CDR2 YNNKEL (reference sequence). CDR3 region: CASSQIAGPQETQYF.

This rearrangement joins TRBV4-3 to TRBJ1-3; absent DNA, TCRdb's TRBD1 call cannot be checked. The CDR3 length is 17 residues. Germline CDR1 LGHNA, CDR2 YSLEER. CDR3: CASSQGAQGGAGNTIYF.

This rearrangement joins TRBV5-5 to TRBJ1-6; no DNA is available, so the TRBD1 call from TCRdb remains unchecked. The CDR3 consists of 15 residues. Germline-derived CDR1 and CDR2 are SGHKS and YYEKEE (reference sequence). The CDR3: CASSLGQGSDSPLHF.

The chain combines TRBV27 with TRBJ1-2. The CDR3 spans 15 residues. Germline loops: CDR1 MNHEY, CDR2 SMNVEV (reference sequence). The CDR3 protein is CASSLKSPSNYGYTF.

The chain joins TRBV20-1 to TRBJ2-7; TCRdb names TRBD2, which stays unverified in the absence of DNA. The CDR3 extends over 13 amino acids. Germline-derived CDR1 and CDR2 are DFQATT and SNEGSKA (reference sequence). CDR3 amino acids: CSAILDTSYEQYF.

J is TRBJ1-4 and V is TRBV20-1. The CDR3 spans 13 residues. CDR1 and CDR2 from the germline V gene are DFQATT and SNEGSKA (reference sequence). The CDR3 loop reads CSARDSYFEKLFF.

The rearrangement joins TRBV7-2 to TRBJ2-2; TCRdb's assignment of TRBD2 cannot be checked, as there is no DNA. Germline assignment: CDR1 SGHTA and CDR2 FQGNSA. This CDR3 has 16 residues. The CDR3 sequence is CASSLNGGGNTGELFF.

The chain is built from TRBV6-1 and TRBJ2-2; TCRdb lists TRBD1, though no DNA is available to test this call. There are 15 residues in the CDR3. Germline V gene sequence: CDR1 MNHNS, CDR2 SASEGT. The CDR3 protein is CASTLGNANTGELFF.

The chain links TRBV7-9 to TRBJ1-3; absent DNA, TCRdb's TRBD1 call cannot be checked. CDR1 and CDR2 from the germline V gene are SEHNR and FQNEAQ (reference sequence). The length of the CDR3 is 16 residues. CDR3 amino acids: CASSLDPVFGGNTIYF.

The chain has TRBV19 and TRBJ1-1. CDR1 is LNHDA and CDR2 is SQIVND in the germline V gene (reference sequence). The CDR3 loop spans 13 amino acids. This chain's CDR3 is CASSKLENTEAFF.

V gene TRBV20-1 combines with J gene TRBJ2-1; the D call of TRBD1 rests on TCRdb alone, since no DNA is present to check it. The CDR3 consists of 14 residues. The germline CDR1 and CDR2 sequences are DFQATT and SNEGSKA (reference sequence). This CDR3 reads CSASSRQGIDEQFF.

V usage is TRBV25-1 and J usage is TRBJ2-2; the TRBD2 assignment by TCRdb is unverifiable without DNA. Germline CDR1 is MGHDK and CDR2 is SYGVNS. The CDR3 is made up of 15 amino acids. The CDR3 is CASRPRDEPTGELFF.

V gene TRBV15 combines with J gene TRBJ2-1; with no DNA, the TCRdb D assignment of TRBD1 cannot be verified. Germline lookup yields CDR1 LNHNV and CDR2 YYDKDF (reference sequence). This CDR3 has 17 residues. The CDR3 loop reads CATSRDPGSSSYNEQFF. The full variable domain, its missing parts supplied by reference TRBV15 and TRBJ2-1, is DAMVIQNPRYQVTQFGKPVTLSCSQTLNHNVMYWYQQKSSQAPKLLFHYYDKDFNNEADTPDNFQSRRPNTSFCFLDIRSPGLGDTAMYLCATSRDPGSSSYNEQFFGPGTRLTVL.

The V call is TRBV27, the J call TRBJ2-1; without DNA, the TCRdb call of TRBD2 cannot be checked. Germline CDR1 is MNHEY and CDR2 is SMNVEV (reference sequence). The CDR3 is 15 residues long. CDR3 sequence: CASSPTSGIWNEQFF.

The V gene is TRBV12-3 or TRBV12-4, the J gene TRBJ1-5; TCRdb returns TRBD1, unconfirmable since there is no DNA. The length of the CDR3 is 16 residues. The CDR3 loop reads CASSDEGQGRSQPQHF.